Listed here is a single TCR beta chain. Its matching antigen is unknown. Germline V CDR1 and CDR2: SNHLY, FYNNEI. This CDR3 contains 14 residues. V was pared by 7 bases and J by 3 bases, with 4 bases of the junction left unmatched. The data derive from a study of Ad26.COV2.S vaccination and SARS-CoV-2 variants. The treatment is: 15 to 20 received Ad26.COV2.S at low or high dose, single or two shots; several received placebo; per-sample allocation not given. At day 63 after the first vaccine or placebo injection, samples were drawn. The study, taken as a whole, reports: Vaccinees and placebo recipients showed similar non-spike TCR breadth.

The data were produced by immunoSEQ multiplex PCR, yet TCRdb's version contains in-frame clones alone and is incomplete. The sample holds around 420,000 clones, roughly 88% seen once. The source was peripheral blood, collected in a trial of Ad26.COV2.S vaccine versus placebo. This clonotype was obtained from a person between 18 and 65 years old who received the Ad26.COV2.S COVID-19 vaccine or a placebo. The chain carries TRBV2 and TRBJ2-3; 10 nucleotides agree with TRBD1. This CDR3 reads CASTTGGGTDTQYF. DNA for the CDR3: TGTGCCAGCACGACAGGGGGCGGTACAGATACGCAGTATTTT. Combining the CDR3 with reference TRBV2 and TRBJ2-3 gives the whole variable domain EPEVTQTPSHQVTQMGQEVILRCVPISNHLYFYWYRQILGQKVEFLVSFYNNEISEKSEIFDDQFSVERPDGSNFTLKIRSTKLEDSAMYFCASTTGGGTDTQYFGPGTRLTVL.